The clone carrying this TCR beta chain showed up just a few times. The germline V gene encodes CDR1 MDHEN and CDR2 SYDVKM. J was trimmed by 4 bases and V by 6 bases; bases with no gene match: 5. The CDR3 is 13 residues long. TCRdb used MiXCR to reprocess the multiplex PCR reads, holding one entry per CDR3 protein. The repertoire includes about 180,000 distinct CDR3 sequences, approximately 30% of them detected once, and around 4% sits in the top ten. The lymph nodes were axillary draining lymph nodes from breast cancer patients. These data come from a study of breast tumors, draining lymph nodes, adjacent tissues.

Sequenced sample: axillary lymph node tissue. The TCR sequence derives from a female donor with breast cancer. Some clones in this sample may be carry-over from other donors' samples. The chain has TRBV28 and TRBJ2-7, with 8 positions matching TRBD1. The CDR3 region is CASRGQEMYEQYF. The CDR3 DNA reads TGTGCCAGCAGGGGACAGGAAATGTACGAGCAGTACTTC.